This T cell receptor beta chain is from a study of shared clonotypes between healthy human individuals. Overall study: Aged 18 to 49, the donors were a couple of women and a few men. Plates per donor: three CD4 naive, three CD4 memory, two CD8 naive, one CD8 memory. Study results and caveats: It was anticipated that sequencing depth would influence how many clonotypes donors shared.

Concerning this clone: The antigen is unknown.

V was pared by 0 bases and J by 6 bases, with 24 bases between. CDR1 KGHSH and CDR2 LQKENI come from the germline V gene. CDR3 size: 18 residues. Genomic DNA of every subset was divided equally among multiple immunoSEQ plates. Only in-frame clones appear in the TCRdb table, and some are missing; sequencing was by immunoSEQ multiplex PCR. The sample includes 2 million to 2.5 million clones, over 90% of them seen just once. Specimen: naive CD4+ T cells from PBMCs. Subset described: CD45RA+ positively selected. This clonotype was obtained from a man aged 18 to 29 in good health. Some clones in this sample may be carry-over from other donors' samples. The rearrangement uses TRBV18 and TRBJ2-7; D perhaps matches TRBD1 (6 bases). For the CDR3, the DNA is TGTGCCAGCTCACCACCGTCTATCCTAGGGGGTTCCGGTGGCGAGCAGTACTTC. It encodes CASSPPSILGGSGGEQYF.